A single sample gave rise to the 31 T cell receptor beta chains below, sequenced in a study of identifying expanded T cells in peripheral blood. TCRdb's copy holds only in-frame clones and misses some; the assay was immunoSEQ multiplex PCR. The repertoire holds roughly 130,000 clones, with less than 90% as singletons. Material: blood. The receptors were sampled from a person aged 18 to 70 in good health.

The chain carries TRBV18 and TRBJ2-1; D is tentatively TRBD1 or TRBD2 (5 bases each). Germline CDR1 is KGHSH and CDR2 is LQKENI. Trimming pared 6 bases from V and 3 bases from J, leaving 15 bases between. The CDR3 totals 15 residues. The DNA for the CDR3 is TGTGCCAGCTCTATCGGGACGGATAACTACAATGAGCAGTTCTTC. It encodes CASSIGTDNYNEQFF.

J is TRBJ1-1 and V is TRBV10-1; no definite D call. V was pared by 2 bases and J by 2 bases, with 6 bases between. The CDR3 has 13 amino acids. Germline assignment: CDR1 WNHNN and CDR2 SYGVQD (reference sequence). This CDR3 is CASSEEGNTEAFF. CDR3 DNA sequence: TGCGCCAGCAGTGAGGAGGGTAACACTGAAGCTTTCTTT.

The genes are TRBV5-1 and TRBJ2-3; tentatively, D is TRBD2 (5 bases). The germline V gene has CDR1 SGHRS and CDR2 YFSETQ. Deletions cut 1 base from V and 2 bases from J, with 11 bases between. The CDR3 totals 15 residues. The DNA of the CDR3 is TGCGCCAGCAGCTTGATAGAGCGGACCACAGATACGCAGTATTTT. This codes for CASSLIERTTDTQYF. The full variable domain, completed using reference TRBV5-1 and TRBJ2-3, is KAGVTQTPRYLIKTRGQQVTLSCSPISGHRSVSWYQQTPGQGLQFLFEYFSETQRNKGNFPGRFSGRQFSNSRSEMNVSTLELGDSALYLCASSLIERTTDTQYFGPGTRLTVL.

This clone was found once. V is TRBV29-1 and J is TRBJ1-6, with unresolved D. The CDR3 is 14 residues long. Trimming removed 6 bases from V and 6 bases from J, with 15 bases in between. Germline assignment: CDR1 SQVTM and CDR2 ANQGSEA. The CDR3 loop is CSVKDVDRNSPLHF. The CDR3 bases are TGCAGCGTGAAGGACGTGGACCGTAATTCACCCCTCCACTTT.

This chain connects TRBV28 to TRBJ2-7; possible D gene TRBD1, 5 bases. V lost 7 bases, J lost 2 bases, and 15 bases lay in between. The CDR3 contains 14 residues. In germline, CDR1 is MDHEN, CDR2 SYDVKM. CDR3 coding DNA: TGTGCCAGCACCGTGTCGGCCAGGGCCTACGAGCAGTACTTC. It codes for CASTVSARAYEQYF.

A single count supports this clone. V and J are TRBV28 and TRBJ2-6; D is unclear. This CDR3 is built from 17 residues. With 2 bases removed from V and 0 bases from J, the gap between germline ends came to 11 bases. Germline V gene data show CDR1 as MDHEN and CDR2 as SYDVKM. DNA for the CDR3: TGTGCCAGCAGTTTAGTGGGCAGAGTCTCTGGGGCCAACGTCCTGACTTTC. This codes for CASSLVGRVSGANVLTF.

This chain joins TRBV7-7 and TRBJ2-7, with TRBD1 matching over 8 bases. J was trimmed by 5 bases and V by 5 bases; bases with no gene match: 5. CDR1 is SSHAT, CDR2 FNYEAQ, per germline (reference sequence). The CDR3 consists of 13 residues. CDR3 sequence: CASSLDRADEQYF. The DNA of the CDR3 is TGTGCCAGCAGCCTGGACAGGGCCGACGAGCAGTACTTC.

The genes are TRBV19 and TRBJ2-1; D is perhaps TRBD2 (7 bases). The CDR3 loop spans 17 amino acids. The germline CDR1 and CDR2 sequences are LNHDA and SQIVND (reference sequence). V was pared by 6 bases and J by 1 base, with 19 bases between. The CDR3 DNA reads TGTGCCAGTAGCGTTAACGGGGGGCTACGTTCCTACAATGAGCAGTTCTTC. Its protein is CASSVNGGLRSYNEQFF.

The gene calls are TRBV19 and TRBJ2-3, with TRBD2 as a possible D gene (5 bases). CDR3 length equals 14 residues. V lost 3 bases and J lost 0, with 7 bases in between. Germline V gene data show CDR1 as LNHDA and CDR2 as SQIVND (reference sequence). The CDR3 DNA reads TGTGCCAGTAGTATCGGCGGGAGCACAGATACGCAGTATTTT. Protein product: CASSIGGSTDTQYF.

The rearrangement uses TRBV6-5 and TRBJ1-3; D gene ambiguous. V was cut by 0 bases and J by 14 bases, with 20 bases left in between. The CDR3 runs 15 residues. Germline V gives CDR1 MNHEY, CDR2 SVGAGI. CDR3 sequence reads: CASSYSISNGVNVYF. For the CDR3, the DNA is TGTGCCAGCAGTTACTCGATATCTAATGGCGTCAACGTATATTTT.

In its sample, this clone was seen once. V usage is TRBV5-1 and J usage is TRBJ2-3; D perhaps matches TRBD2 (6 bases). Trimming took 4 bases from V and 3 from J, leaving 12 bases between them. Germline V gene data show CDR1 as SGHRS and CDR2 as YFSETQ. The CDR3 totals 14 residues. The CDR3 coding sequence is TGCGCCAGCAGCACCGGGAGTACGACAGATACGCAGTATTTT. Translation gives CASSTGSTTDTQYF. The full variable domain, its missing parts supplied by reference TRBV5-1 and TRBJ2-3, is KAGVTQTPRYLIKTRGQQVTLSCSPISGHRSVSWYQQTPGQGLQFLFEYFSETQRNKGNFPGRFSGRQFSNSRSEMNVSTLELGDSALYLCASSTGSTTDTQYFGPGTRLTVL.

The chain joins TRBV9 to TRBJ2-5; D gene ambiguous. Germline CDR1 reads SGDLS; CDR2 reads YYNGEE. The germline V and J ends were trimmed by 0 bases and 4 bases, with 4 bases remaining between them. The CDR3 spans 12 residues. CDR3 region: CASSVAGETQYF. As DNA, the CDR3 is TGTGCCAGCAGCGTAGCTGGAGAGACCCAGTACTTC.

The J gene is TRBJ2-1, the V gene TRBV19, with 9 positions matching TRBD1. CDR1 is LNHDA and CDR2 is SQIVND in the germline V gene (reference sequence). Losses at the gene ends were 7 bases for V and 3 bases for J; bases not matched to a gene: 1. CDR3 length equals 13 residues. DNA for the CDR3: TGTGCCAGTACGGGACAGGGCTACAATGAGCAGTTCTTC. It yields the protein CASTGQGYNEQFF. Using reference TRBV19 and TRBJ2-1 for the parts outside the CDR3, the full variable domain is DGGITQSPKYLFRKEGQNVTLSCEQNLNHDAMYWYRQDPGQGLRLIYYSQIVNDFQKGDIAEGYSVSREKKESFPLTVTSAQKNPTAFYLCASTGQGYNEQFFGPGTRLTVL.

The V gene is TRBV19, the J gene TRBJ1-4; 8 bases fit TRBD1. CDR1 and CDR2 (germline): LNHDA, SQIVND (reference sequence). The CDR3 consists of 15 residues. Trimming at V came to 1 base and at J to 6 bases, leaving 4 bases not matched to a gene. The CDR3, as DNA: TGTGCCAGTAGTATAGGAGGGACAGGTGATGAAAAACTGTTTTTT. Protein sequence: CASSIGGTGDEKLFF.

The chain combines TRBV19 with TRBJ2-3, with 8 bases fitting TRBD2. The V gene's germline CDR1 is LNHDA and CDR2 SQIVND (reference sequence). This CDR3 has 17 residues. V lost 1 base and J lost 5; bases outside the gene matches: 11. Written as DNA, the CDR3 is TGTGCCAGTAGTATAGGGCGGGGGGCCCTATCGCGAGATACGCAGTATTTT. Translation gives CASSIGRGALSRDTQYF.

The CDR3 loop is CASSLNRGTDTQYF. CDR3 bases: TGTGCCAGCAGCTTGAACAGAGGCACAGATACGCAGTATTTT. The chain links TRBV7-9 to TRBJ2-3; D unresolved. V gave up 3 bases and J gave up 1 base, with 8 bases separating them. CDR3 length equals 14 residues. Germline loops: CDR1 SEHNR, CDR2 FQNEAQ (reference sequence).

The J gene is TRBJ1-6, the V gene TRBV5-1, with D uncertain. This CDR3 is 13 amino acids long. Deletions cut 0 bases from V and 14 bases from J, with 12 bases between. In germline, CDR1 is SGHRS, CDR2 YFSETQ. In DNA form, the CDR3 reads TGCGCCAGCAGCTTGGGGACCCAAAGATCCCTCCACTTT. It is translated as CASSLGTQRSLHF.

V is TRBV7-2 and J is TRBJ2-7; the D gene is possibly TRBD1 (5 bases). The germline V and J ends were trimmed by 5 bases and 6 bases, with 8 bases remaining between them. The CDR3 totals 11 residues. Germline V gene data show CDR1 as SGHTA and CDR2 as FQGNSA. The CDR3 spells CASSIGAEQYF. The CDR3 DNA reads TGTGCCAGCAGCATTGGGGCCGAGCAGTACTTC.

The chain recombines TRBV7-8 with TRBJ1-1; the D is unclear. The V gene's germline CDR1 is SGHVS and CDR2 FQNEAQ. Deletions cut 5 bases from V and 3 bases from J, with 7 bases between. CDR3 length equals 12 residues. The CDR3 DNA is TGTGCCAGCAGCCAAGTCGACACTGAAGCTTTCTTT. It specifies CASSQVDTEAFF.

Notes on this clone: A junction boundary mismatches the germline segment, possibly from a read error. The same CDR3 can be traced to other DNA sequences in this sample. This chain links TRBV5-4 with TRBJ2-5; 8 positions agree with TRBD1. The germline V gene encodes CDR1 SGHNT and CDR2 YYREEE (reference sequence). This CDR3 has 16 residues. CDR3: CASSRSSGQGTETQYF. The CDR3 DNA follows: TGCGCCAGCAGCCGATCTTCCGGACAGGGAACAGAGACCCAGTACTTC.

This rearrangement joins TRBV6-6 to TRBJ1-1; D not certain. Germline V lookup: CDR1 MNHNY, CDR2 SVGAGI (reference sequence). The CDR3 is 15 amino acids. V was shortened by 0 bases and J by 1 base, with 9 bases between the two germline ends. The CDR3 coding sequence is TGTGCCAGCAGTTACTCTGGCGGACCGAACACTGAAGCTTTCTTT. Translated, it gives CASSYSGGPNTEAFF.

This clone turned up a few times. V usage is TRBV4-1 and J usage is TRBJ2-6, with 8 bases aligning to TRBD1. V gave up 3 bases and J gave up 3 bases; unmatched junction bases: 7. From germline, CDR1 is MGHRA and CDR2 YSYEKL. The CDR3 has 17 residues. CDR3 sequence reads: CASSHGQGRGGANVLTF. In nucleotides, the CDR3 is TGCGCCAGCAGCCACGGACAGGGTCGAGGTGGGGCCAACGTCCTGACTTTC.

This clone came up once. V usage is TRBV10-3 and J usage is TRBJ2-1; 7 nucleotides line up with TRBD2. J was trimmed by 7 bases and V by 4 bases; bases with no gene match: 13. This CDR3 has 16 amino acids. The germline CDR1 and CDR2 sequences are ENHRY and SYGVKD. The CDR3 DNA sequence: TGTGCCATCAGTGCCTGGGGTAGAGTTAGCGGGAATGAGCAGTTCTTC. Protein sequence: CAISAWGRVSGNEQFF.

V gene TRBV5-1 combines with J gene TRBJ2-5; no clear D. The germline V gene encodes CDR1 SGHRS and CDR2 YFSETQ. CDR3 size: 13 residues. V was clipped by 1 base and J by 0 bases, with 4 bases between them. The CDR3 DNA reads as TGCGCCAGCAGCTTGAGTCACCAAGAGACCCAGTACTTC. Its protein product is CASSLSHQETQYF.

In DNA form, the CDR3 reads TGCGCCAGCAGTCAATTTGGGGGCGGAAACTACGAGCAGTACTTC. Translation gives CASSQFGGGNYEQYF. This sequence joins TRBV23-1 and TRBJ2-7; TRBD1 might be the D (6 bases). TRBV23-1 is sorted into the ORF group, with uncertain function. The CDR3 totals 15 residues. Trimming stripped 1 base from V and 3 bases from J, with 13 bases between.

This chain links TRBV10-3 with TRBJ2-2, with D possibly TRBD1 on 5 matching bases. Germline V gene lookup returns CDR1 ENHRY and CDR2 SYGVKD. This CDR3 contains 14 residues. With 8 bases removed from V and 1 base from J, the gap between germline ends came to 11 bases. CDR3 protein: CAIEATGNTGELFF. The DNA of the CDR3 is TGTGCCATCGAGGCAACAGGGAACACCGGGGAGCTGTTTTTT.

This clone has only one observation. The chain is built from TRBV7-8 and TRBJ1-2; no clear D. V lost 1 base and J 8 bases, leaving 11 bases between the germline ends. Germline V gene data show CDR1 as SGHVS and CDR2 as FQNEAQ. The CDR3 runs to 13 residues. CDR3 nucleotide sequence: TGTGCCAGCAGCTTAGAAGGTGGTTTGGGCTACACCTTC. It yields the protein CASSLEGGLGYTF.

The chain uses TRBV5-4 and TRBJ2-1; D is uncertain. Trimming removed 0 bases from V and 5 bases from J, with 9 bases in between. This CDR3 region has 14 residues. Germline assignment: CDR1 SGHNT and CDR2 YYREEE (reference sequence). The CDR3 sequence: CASSLVPRDNEQFF. CDR3 coding DNA: TGTGCCAGCAGCTTGGTACCCCGAGACAATGAGCAGTTCTTC.

V is TRBV7-6 and J is TRBJ2-1; TRBD2 agrees at 9 bases. The CDR3 covers 14 residues. The ends lost 5 bases at V and 7 bases at J; junction bases unmatched: 6. Germline values: CDR1 SGHVS, CDR2 FNYEAQ. CDR3 region: CASSPSGAINEQFF. CDR3 DNA sequence: TGTGCCAGCAGCCCTAGCGGGGCTATAAATGAGCAGTTCTTC.

The J gene is TRBJ1-3, the V gene TRBV6-6, with TRBD1 as a possible D gene (5 bases). The V end lost 6 bases, the J end lost 7 bases, and 16 bases lay between the germline ends. The CDR3 sequence is 14 residues long. Germline assignment: CDR1 MNHNY and CDR2 SVGAGI (reference sequence). The CDR3, as DNA: TGTGCCAGCAGATGGGAACAACGGGACAACACCATATATTTT. Its protein is CASRWEQRDNTIYF.

This clone was seen once. The chain recombines TRBV10-3 with TRBJ1-5, with 9 bases fitting TRBD1. Per the germline V gene, CDR1 is ENHRY and CDR2 is SYGVKD. CDR3 length: 17 amino acids. The junction had 13 bases not matched to a gene; V was cut back by 8 bases and J by 2 bases. The CDR3 protein is CAIRDRAGPTGNQPQHF. The CDR3 nucleotides are TGTGCCATCCGGGACAGGGCGGGACCGACGGGCAATCAGCCCCAGCATTTT.